A single sample is the source of the 19 T cell receptor beta chains below, sequenced in a study of graft-versus-host responses after intestinal transplantation. The table came from immunoSEQ multiplex PCR; TCRdb's copy has only in-frame clones and leaves some out. The sample yields 80,000 or so clones, about 92% seen once. The material was PBMCs, obtained 98 days after intestinal transplantation. The receptors were sampled from a human patient who received an intestinal transplant, so some T cells may come from the graft donor.

A single count supports this clone. At one boundary the junction diverges from the germline segment, which might be a read error. The chain has TRBV7-9 and TRBJ2-7; 7 bases map to TRBD1. The germline CDR1 and CDR2 sequences are SEHNR and FQNEAQ (reference sequence). The CDR3 sequence is 16 residues long. The CDR3 coding sequence is TGTGCCAGCAGCTTAGGTCTTGGGGACAGTTCCTCCGAGCAGTACTTC. It translates to CASSLGLGDSSSEQYF.

The chain has TRBV6-5 and TRBJ2-1; unclear D gene. CDR1 and CDR2 from the germline V gene are MNHEY and SVGAGI. The CDR3 contains 15 residues. V gave up 2 bases and J gave up 1 base, with 9 bases separating them. This CDR3 reads CASSYLTLSYNEQFF. The CDR3 DNA reads as TGTGCCAGCAGTTACCTAACACTTTCCTACAATGAGCAGTTCTTC.

The chain has TRBV6-1 and TRBJ1-4; no reliable D call. V gave up 6 bases and J gave up 5 bases, with 13 bases separating them. The germline V gene encodes CDR1 MNHNS and CDR2 SASEGT. CDR3 length equals 14 residues. CDR3 sequence (DNA): TGTGCCAGCAGCGACCTTTGGCGGAATGAAAAACTGTTTTTT. Translation gives CASSDLWRNEKLFF.

This chain joins TRBV28 and TRBJ2-7, with unresolved D. Germline CDR1 reads MDHEN; CDR2 reads SYDVKM. V gave up 3 bases and J gave up 2 bases, with 8 bases separating them. This CDR3 spans 13 amino acids. CDR3 amino acids: CASSFSVPYEQYF. DNA of the CDR3: TGTGCCAGCAGTTTCAGCGTCCCCTACGAGCAGTACTTC.

The chain recombines TRBV30 with TRBJ2-1, with a tentative D call TRBD1 (5 bases). Germline-derived CDR1 and CDR2 are GTSNPN and SVGIG (reference sequence). V was pared by 4 bases and J by 9 bases, with 13 bases between. The CDR3 length is 12 residues. The CDR3, as DNA: TGTGCCTGGAAGGGCTGGGGCAGTGAGCAGTTCTTC. Protein: CAWKGWGSEQFF.

The chain employs TRBV5-1 and TRBJ2-7; the match to TRBD2 covers 10 bases. After removal of 4 bases from V and 3 bases from J, the junction contained 28 bases not matched to a gene. Germline V gives CDR1 SGHRS, CDR2 YFSETQ. CDR3 length: 22 amino acids. CDR3 amino acids: CASSLGWGAPTTSGAIHYEQYF. CDR3 in DNA: TGCGCCAGCAGCCTGGGGTGGGGGGCGCCCACTACTAGCGGGGCAATTCACTACGAGCAGTACTTC.

CDR3 loop: CASSLGTETYSGANVLTF. The CDR3 DNA is TGTGCCAGCAGCCTTGGGACAGAAACCTATTCTGGGGCCAACGTCCTGACTTTC. The rearrangement uses TRBV5-4 and TRBJ2-6; 7 positions agree with TRBD1. The germline gives CDR1 SGHNT, CDR2 YYREEE (reference sequence). The CDR3 sequence is 18 residues long. The junction had 11 bases not matched to a gene; V was cut back by 4 bases and J by 1 base.

This clone has a single count. The CDR3 coding sequence is TGTGCCAGCAGCTCGGGACTAGCCTACAATGAGCAGTTCTTC. Amino acids: CASSSGLAYNEQFF. The J gene is TRBJ2-1, the V gene TRBV11-2; TRBD2 agrees at 8 bases. The CDR3 is 14 residues long. Looked up from germline, CDR1 is SGHAT and CDR2 is FQNNGV. The V gene end was trimmed by 4 bases and the J gene end by 2 bases; junction bases not matched to a gene: 1.

The rearrangement links TRBV6-1 to TRBJ2-2; no clear D gene. The CDR3 runs 11 residues. CDR1 and CDR2 (germline): MNHNS, SASEGT. The V end was cut by 10 bases, the J end by 4 bases, with 7 bases between. CDR3 protein: CAISVTGELFF. CDR3 coding DNA: TGTGCCATTAGTGTCACCGGGGAGCTGTTTTTT.

The chain combines TRBV28 with TRBJ2-5, with 9 bases aligning to TRBD2. V was clipped by 3 bases and J by 2 bases; unmatched bases: 4. Germline V gene sequence: CDR1 MDHEN, CDR2 SYDVKM. The CDR3 spans 15 residues. CDR3 amino acids: CASSFSGRTQETQYF. The CDR3 DNA is TGTGCCAGCAGTTTTAGCGGGAGAACTCAAGAGACCCAGTACTTC.

This sequence joins TRBV2 and TRBJ2-7, with 13 bases lining up with TRBD2. V lost 3 bases to trimming and J lost 7 bases; unmatched junction nucleotides: 9. Germline V gene lookup returns CDR1 SNHLY and CDR2 FYNNEI. The length of the CDR3 is 16 residues. CDR3 region: CASSDPLAGGPKEQYF. For the CDR3, the DNA is TGTGCCAGCAGTGATCCACTAGCGGGGGGGCCAAAGGAGCAGTACTTC.

The chain is built from TRBV29-1 and TRBJ2-7, with D hard to call. CDR1 and CDR2 from the germline V gene are SQVTM and ANQGSEA. The CDR3 is 12 residues long. Trimming left V 4 bases short and J 4 bases short, with 11 bases between. For the CDR3, the DNA is TGCAGCGTTGTCGAGGACCCTTACGAGCAGTACTTC. Its protein is CSVVEDPYEQYF.

This chain joins TRBV27 and TRBJ1-1, with TRBD1 identical over 8 bases. The CDR3 has 16 amino acids. Germline V gene lookup returns CDR1 MNHEY and CDR2 SMNVEV (reference sequence). The V gene end was trimmed by 5 bases and the J gene end by 4 bases; junction bases not matched to a gene: 12. The CDR3: CASSTLSFTGGTEAFF. Written as DNA, the CDR3 is TGTGCCAGCAGTACCCTTTCCTTTACAGGGGGCACTGAAGCTTTCTTT.

This rearrangement joins TRBV12-2 to TRBJ2-5. TRBV12-2 is reported as a pseudogene. The CDR3 totals 16 residues. In DNA form, the CDR3 reads TGTGCAAGTCCCGACGTTTGGGAACCAAGAGACCCAGTGTTGAACTTC. Translated: CASPDVWEPRDPVLNF.

The V call is TRBV6-1, the J call TRBJ2-1; 12 nucleotides line up with TRBD2. The CDR3 is 17 residues long. The J segment lost 7 bases and the V segment lost 2 bases, leaving 9 bases of the junction unmatched. Germline V gene sequence: CDR1 MNHNS, CDR2 SASEGT. CDR3 amino acids: CASSEYPSGRARNEQFF. The CDR3 DNA sequence: TGTGCCAGCAGTGAATACCCTAGCGGGAGGGCTAGGAATGAGCAGTTCTTC.

The CDR3 sequence is CASSTLQGALIDGYTF. CDR3 bases: TGTGCCAGTAGCACCCTACAGGGGGCCCTTATCGATGGCTACACCTTC. V usage is TRBV19 and J usage is TRBJ1-2, with 9 positions matching TRBD1. The V segment lost 6 bases and the J segment 6 bases; nucleotides outside the gene matches: 14. Germline loops: CDR1 LNHDA, CDR2 SQIVND (reference sequence). CDR3 length equals 16 residues.

This clone showed up just once. The chain has TRBV6-4 and TRBJ2-6; the D gene is possibly TRBD1 (6 bases). V lost 2 bases to trimming and J lost 1 base, with 6 bases between them. Per germline, CDR1 MRHNA and CDR2 SNTAGT. This CDR3 spans 15 amino acids. The CDR3 here is CASSDRGSGANVLTF. The CDR3 DNA reads as TGTGCCAGCAGTGACAGGGGGTCTGGGGCCAACGTCCTGACTTTC.

The V call is TRBV28, the J call TRBJ2-3; 10 bases are shared with TRBD2. Germline V gene lookup returns CDR1 MDHEN and CDR2 SYDVKM. The CDR3 covers 17 residues. Trimming took 4 bases from V and 0 from J; bases not matched to a gene: 7. The CDR3 spells CASSWTSGDFSTDTQYF. CDR3 bases: TGTGCCAGCAGTTGGACTAGCGGTGACTTTAGCACAGATACGCAGTATTTT.

This chain connects TRBV19 to TRBJ2-3; 14 nucleotides match TRBD2. The trim removed 4 bases at V and 5 bases at J, leaving 2 bases unmatched. The CDR3 consists of 15 residues. CDR1 is LNHDA and CDR2 is SQIVND in the germline V gene (reference sequence). This chain's CDR3 is CASSTGTSGRDTQYF. In DNA, the CDR3 is TGTGCCAGTAGTACCGGGACTAGCGGGAGAGATACGCAGTATTTT.